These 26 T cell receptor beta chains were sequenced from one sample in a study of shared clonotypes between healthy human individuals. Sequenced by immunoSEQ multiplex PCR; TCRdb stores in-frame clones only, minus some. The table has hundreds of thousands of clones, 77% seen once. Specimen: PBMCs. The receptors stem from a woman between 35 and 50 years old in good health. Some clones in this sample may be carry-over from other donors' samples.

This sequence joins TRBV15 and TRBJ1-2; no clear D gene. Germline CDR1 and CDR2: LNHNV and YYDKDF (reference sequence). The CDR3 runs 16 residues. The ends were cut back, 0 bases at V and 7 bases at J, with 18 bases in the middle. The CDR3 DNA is TGTGCCACCAGCAGAGATCTAATAATTGGTGGCCTTGGCTACACCTTC. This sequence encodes CATSRDLIIGGLGYTF.

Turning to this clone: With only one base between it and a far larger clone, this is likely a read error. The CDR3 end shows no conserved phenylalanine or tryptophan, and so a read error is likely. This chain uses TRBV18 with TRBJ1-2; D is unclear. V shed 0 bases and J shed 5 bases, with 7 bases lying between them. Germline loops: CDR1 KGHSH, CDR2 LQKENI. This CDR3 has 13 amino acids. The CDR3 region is CASSPPNQYGYTL. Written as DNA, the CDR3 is TGTGCCAGCTCACCACCGAACCAATATGGCTACACCCTC.

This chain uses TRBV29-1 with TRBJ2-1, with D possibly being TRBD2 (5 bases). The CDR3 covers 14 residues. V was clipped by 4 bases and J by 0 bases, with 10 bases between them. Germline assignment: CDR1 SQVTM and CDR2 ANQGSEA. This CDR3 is CSVVVGSSYNEQFF. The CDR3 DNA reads TGCAGCGTTGTGGTAGGGAGCTCCTACAATGAGCAGTTCTTC.

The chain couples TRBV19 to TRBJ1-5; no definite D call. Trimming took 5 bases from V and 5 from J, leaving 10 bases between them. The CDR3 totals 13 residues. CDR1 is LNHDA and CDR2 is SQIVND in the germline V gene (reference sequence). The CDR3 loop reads CASSSSVDQPQHF. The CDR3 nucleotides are TGTGCCAGTAGTTCGTCAGTTGATCAGCCCCAGCATTTT.

CDR3 protein: CASSLLGQGEEKLFF. CDR3 nucleotide sequence: TGCGCCAGCAGCTTGTTAGGACAGGGCGAAGAAAAACTGTTTTTT. The rearrangement links TRBV5-1 to TRBJ1-4; 8 nucleotides agree with TRBD1. Per germline, CDR1 SGHRS and CDR2 YFSETQ. The ends lost 1 base at V and 8 bases at J; junction bases unmatched: 7. The CDR3 totals 15 residues.

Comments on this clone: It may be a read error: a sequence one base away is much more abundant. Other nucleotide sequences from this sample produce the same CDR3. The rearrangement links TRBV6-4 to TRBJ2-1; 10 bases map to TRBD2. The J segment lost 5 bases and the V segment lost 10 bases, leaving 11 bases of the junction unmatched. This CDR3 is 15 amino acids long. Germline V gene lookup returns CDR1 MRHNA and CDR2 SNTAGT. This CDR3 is CATSSGTSDHNEQFF. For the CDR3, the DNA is TGTGCCACCTCATCCGGGACTAGCGATCACAATGAGCAGTTCTTC.

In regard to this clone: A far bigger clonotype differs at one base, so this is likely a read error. The CDR3 sequence is CASSTRQGNYDYTF. CDR3 nucleotides: TGTGCCAGCAGCACTCGACAGGGAAACTATGACTACACCTTC. The genes are TRBV9 and TRBJ1-2, with TRBD1 matching 7 bases. The germline CDR1 and CDR2 sequences are SGDLS and YYNGEE. The CDR3 is 14 residues long.

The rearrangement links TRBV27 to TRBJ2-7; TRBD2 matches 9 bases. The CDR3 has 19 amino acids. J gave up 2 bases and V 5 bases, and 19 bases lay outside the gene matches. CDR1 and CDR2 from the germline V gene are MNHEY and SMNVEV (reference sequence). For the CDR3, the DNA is TGTGCCAGCAGTCCCCGTCGCCCTAGCGGGACTACCTTAGCCTACGAGCAGTACTTC. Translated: CASSPRRPSGTTLAYEQYF.

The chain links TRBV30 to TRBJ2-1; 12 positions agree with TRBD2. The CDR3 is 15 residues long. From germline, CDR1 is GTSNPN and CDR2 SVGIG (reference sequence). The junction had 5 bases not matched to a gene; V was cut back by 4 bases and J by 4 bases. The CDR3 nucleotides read TGTGCCTGGACGGGGACTAGCGGGCCTTACAATGAGCAGTTCTTC. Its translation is CAWTGTSGPYNEQFF.

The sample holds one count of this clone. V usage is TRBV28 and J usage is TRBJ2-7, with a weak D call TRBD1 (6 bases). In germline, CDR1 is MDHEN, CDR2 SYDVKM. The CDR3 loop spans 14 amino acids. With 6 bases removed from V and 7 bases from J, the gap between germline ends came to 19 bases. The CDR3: CASSSINTGWEQYF. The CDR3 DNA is TGTGCCAGCAGCTCTATAAATACAGGGTGGGAGCAGTACTTC.

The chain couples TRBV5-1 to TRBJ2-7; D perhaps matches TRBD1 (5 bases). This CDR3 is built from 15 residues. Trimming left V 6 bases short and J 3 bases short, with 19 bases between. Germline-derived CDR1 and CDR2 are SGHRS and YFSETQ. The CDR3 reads CASKPIVSGLYEQYF. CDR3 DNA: TGCGCCAGCAAGCCTATAGTTTCAGGGCTCTACGAGCAGTACTTC.

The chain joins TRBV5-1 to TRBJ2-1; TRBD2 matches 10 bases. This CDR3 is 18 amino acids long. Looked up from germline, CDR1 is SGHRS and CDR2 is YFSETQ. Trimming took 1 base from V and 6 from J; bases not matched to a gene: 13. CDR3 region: CASSLKGPGTSAINEQFF. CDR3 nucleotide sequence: TGCGCCAGCAGCTTGAAGGGCCCCGGGACTAGCGCTATCAATGAGCAGTTCTTC.

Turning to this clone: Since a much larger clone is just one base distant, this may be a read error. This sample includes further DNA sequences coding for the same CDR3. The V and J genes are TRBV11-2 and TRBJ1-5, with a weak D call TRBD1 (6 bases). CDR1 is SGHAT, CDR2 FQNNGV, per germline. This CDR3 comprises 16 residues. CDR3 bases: TGTGCCAGCAGCTTGGGGGTCGGACAGAGCAATCAGCCCCAGCACTTT. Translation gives CASSLGVGQSNQPQHF.

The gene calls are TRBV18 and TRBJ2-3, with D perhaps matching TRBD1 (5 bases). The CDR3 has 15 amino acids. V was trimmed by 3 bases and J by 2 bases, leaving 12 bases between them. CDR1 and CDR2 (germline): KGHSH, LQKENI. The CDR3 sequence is CASSPNRIHTDTQYF. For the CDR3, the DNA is TGTGCCAGCTCACCTAACAGGATACACACAGATACGCAGTATTTT.

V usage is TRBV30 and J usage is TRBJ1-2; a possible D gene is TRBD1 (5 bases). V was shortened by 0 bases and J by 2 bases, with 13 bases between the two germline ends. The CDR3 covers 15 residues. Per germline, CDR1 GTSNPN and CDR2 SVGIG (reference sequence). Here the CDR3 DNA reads TGTGCCTGGAGTGTAAATCTAGAGGGGAACTATGGCTACACCTTC. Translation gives CAWSVNLEGNYGYTF.

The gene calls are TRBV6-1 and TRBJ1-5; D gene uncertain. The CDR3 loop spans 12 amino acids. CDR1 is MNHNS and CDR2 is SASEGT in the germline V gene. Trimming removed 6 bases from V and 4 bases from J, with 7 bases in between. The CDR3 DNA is TGTGCCAGCAGCAACCTAAATCAGCCCCAGCATTTT. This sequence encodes CASSNLNQPQHF.

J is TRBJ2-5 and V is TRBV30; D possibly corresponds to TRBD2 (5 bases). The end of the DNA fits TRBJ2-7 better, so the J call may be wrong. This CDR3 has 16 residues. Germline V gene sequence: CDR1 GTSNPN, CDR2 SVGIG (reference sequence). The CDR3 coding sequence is TGTGCCTGGAGTGTACTAGTCCCCCCGAGCTCCTACGAGCAGTACTTC. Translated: CAWSVLVPPSSYEQYF.

The CDR3 region has the DNA TGTGCCAGCAACGGACAGATCTACGAGCAGTACTTC. Amino acid sequence: CASNGQIYEQYF. This chain uses TRBV2 with TRBJ2-7; the D gene is possibly TRBD1 (6 bases). The CDR3 spans 12 residues. Germline CDR1 and CDR2: SNHLY and FYNNEI. The V end lost 7 bases, the J end lost 3 bases, and 10 bases lay between the germline ends.

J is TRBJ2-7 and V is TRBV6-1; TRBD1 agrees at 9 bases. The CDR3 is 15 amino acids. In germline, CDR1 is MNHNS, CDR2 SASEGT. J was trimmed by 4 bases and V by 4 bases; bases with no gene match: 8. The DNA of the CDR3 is TGTGCCAGCAGTGTAAGGGGGGACAGGGAGTACGAGCAGTACTTC. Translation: CASSVRGDREYEQYF.

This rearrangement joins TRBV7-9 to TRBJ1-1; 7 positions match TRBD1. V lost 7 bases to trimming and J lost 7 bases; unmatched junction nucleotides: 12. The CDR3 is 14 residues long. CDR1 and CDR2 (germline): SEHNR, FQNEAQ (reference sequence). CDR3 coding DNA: TGTGCCAGCACCCTCTCCGGGACAGATTATGAAGCTTTCTTT. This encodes CASTLSGTDYEAFF. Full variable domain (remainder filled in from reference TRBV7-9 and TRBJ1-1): DTGVSQNPRHKITKRGQNVTFRCDPISEHNRLYWYRQTLGQGPEFLTYFQNEAQLEKSRLLSDRFSAERPKGSFSTLEIQRTEQGDSAMYLCASTLSGTDYEAFFGQGTRLTVV.

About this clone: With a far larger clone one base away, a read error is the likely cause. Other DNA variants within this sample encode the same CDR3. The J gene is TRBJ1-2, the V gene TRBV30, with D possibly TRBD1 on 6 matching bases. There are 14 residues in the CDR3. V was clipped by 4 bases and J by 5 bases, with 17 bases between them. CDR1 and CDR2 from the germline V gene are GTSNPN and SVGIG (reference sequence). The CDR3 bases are TGTGCCTGGAAACGACAGGAATCCCCTTATGGCTACACCTTC. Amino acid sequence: CAWKRQESPYGYTF.

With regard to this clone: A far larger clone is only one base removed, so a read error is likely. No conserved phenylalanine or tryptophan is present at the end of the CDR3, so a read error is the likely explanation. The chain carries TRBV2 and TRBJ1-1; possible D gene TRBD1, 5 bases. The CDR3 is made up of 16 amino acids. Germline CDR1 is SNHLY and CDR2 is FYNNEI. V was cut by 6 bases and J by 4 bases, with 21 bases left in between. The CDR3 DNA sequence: TGTGCCAGCAGCGAGGGGCGGGGCAGCCAACCCACTGAAGCTTTCCTT. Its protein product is CASSEGRGSQPTEAFL.

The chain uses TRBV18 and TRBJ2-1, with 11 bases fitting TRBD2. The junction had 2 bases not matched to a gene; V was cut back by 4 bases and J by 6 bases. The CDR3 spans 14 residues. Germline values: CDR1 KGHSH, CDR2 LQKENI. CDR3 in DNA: TGTGCCAGCTCACTGGGGACTAGCGGCAATGAGCAGTTCTTC. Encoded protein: CASSLGTSGNEQFF.

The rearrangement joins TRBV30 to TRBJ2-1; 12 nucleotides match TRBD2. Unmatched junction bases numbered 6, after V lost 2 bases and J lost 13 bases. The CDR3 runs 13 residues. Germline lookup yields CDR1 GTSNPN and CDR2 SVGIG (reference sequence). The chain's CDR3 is CAWSMTSGSRQFF. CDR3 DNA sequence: TGTGCCTGGAGTATGACTAGCGGGAGCCGCCAGTTCTTC.

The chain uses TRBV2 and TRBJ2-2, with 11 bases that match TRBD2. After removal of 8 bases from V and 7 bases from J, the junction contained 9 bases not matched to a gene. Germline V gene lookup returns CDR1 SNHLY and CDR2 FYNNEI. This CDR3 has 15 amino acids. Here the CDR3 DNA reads TGTGCCAGCGTAGCGGGAGGGCCAGTAGGCGGGGAGCTGTTTTTT. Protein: CASVAGGPVGGELFF.

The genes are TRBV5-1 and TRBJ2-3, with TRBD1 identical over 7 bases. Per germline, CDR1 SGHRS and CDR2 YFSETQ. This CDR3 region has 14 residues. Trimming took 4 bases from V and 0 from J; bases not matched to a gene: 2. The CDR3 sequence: CASSKGQSTDTQYF. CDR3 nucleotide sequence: TGCGCCAGCAGCAAGGGACAGAGCACAGATACGCAGTATTTT. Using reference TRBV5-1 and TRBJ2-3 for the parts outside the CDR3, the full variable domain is KAGVTQTPRYLIKTRGQQVTLSCSPISGHRSVSWYQQTPGQGLQFLFEYFSETQRNKGNFPGRFSGRQFSNSRSEMNVSTLELGDSALYLCASSKGQSTDTQYFGPGTRLTVL.